Sequencing of this T cell receptor (beta chain) was carried out in a study of beta chain features in type 1 diabetes. Points from the study as a whole: A greater similarity of naive, central memory and Treg TCRB repertoires was seen among patients than among healthy donors. All four CD4+ subsets from Type 1 diabetes patients carried moderately but significantly shorter TCRB CDR3s.

The CDR3 is 16 residues long. Trimming removed 6 bases from V and 7 bases from J; junction bases left unmatched: 11. The germline V gene has CDR1 MNHEY and CDR2 SMNVEV (reference sequence). This clone was seen more than once but under ten times. Its antigen is still unknown. The entirety of the isolated RNA underwent reverse transcription, so expressed TCRB transcripts were sequenced. TCRdb keeps only in-frame clones here, not all; method: immunoSEQ multiplex PCR. The table includes around 97,000 clones, 25% to 35% detected once. The TCR originated in a woman aged 18-29 years with type 1 diabetes. This rearrangement joins TRBV27 to TRBJ2-1, with 11 bases that match TRBD2. Sequences were obtained from central memory CD4+ T cells from blood. In DNA form, the CDR3 reads TGTGCCAGCAGCCGACCCACTAGCGGGAGATGGAATGAGCAGTTCTTC. Its translation is CASSRPTSGRWNEQFF.